Presented here are 25 T cell receptor beta chains from one specimen sequenced in a study of cytomegalovirus exposure and HLA in healthy donors. The primer mix had 60 Vbeta and 13 Jbeta primers. The table came from immunoSEQ multiplex PCR; TCRdb's copy has only in-frame clones and leaves some out. The table has 150,000 to 200,000 clones, about four fifths seen once. Sequenced sample: PBMCs. The source is a woman in her twenties or thirties in good health and CMV-seronegative.

This chain connects TRBV29-1 to TRBJ1-2; the match to TRBD1 covers 9 bases. J gave up 8 bases and V 6 bases, and 7 bases lay outside the gene matches. From germline, CDR1 is SQVTM and CDR2 ANQGSEA. There are 12 residues in the CDR3. CDR3 in amino acids: CSVSQGAGGYTF. CDR3 DNA: TGCAGCGTATCACAGGGGGCGGGAGGCTACACCTTC. Complete variable domain (other parts from reference TRBV29-1 and TRBJ1-2): SAVISQKPSRDICQRGTSLTIQCQVDSQVTMMFWYRQQPGQSLTLIATANQGSEATYESGFVIDKFPISRPNLTFSTLTVSNMSPEDSSIYLCSVSQGAGGYTFGSGTRLTVV.

CDR3: CASTVTGPSPLHF. CDR3 nucleotide sequence: TGTGCCAGCACTGTGACAGGGCCTTCACCCCTCCACTTT. The chain recombines TRBV6-6 with TRBJ1-6; 7 positions match TRBD1. Germline V gives CDR1 MNHNY, CDR2 SVGAGI (reference sequence). The CDR3 contains 13 residues. V lost 7 bases to trimming and J lost 9 bases; unmatched junction nucleotides: 6.

The J gene is TRBJ1-2, the V gene TRBV7-9; 9 bases fit TRBD1. J was trimmed by 8 bases and V by 4 bases; bases with no gene match: 8. Germline CDR1 SEHNR, CDR2 FQNEAQ (reference sequence). The CDR3 length is 14 residues. In DNA form, the CDR3 reads TGTGCCAGCAGCTCACGGGACAGGGTAGAAGGCTACACCTTC. Encoded protein: CASSSRDRVEGYTF. Using reference TRBV7-9 and TRBJ1-2 for the parts outside the CDR3, the full variable domain is DTGVSQNPRHKITKRGQNVTFRCDPISEHNRLYWYRQTLGQGPEFLTYFQNEAQLEKSRLLSDRFSAERPKGSFSTLEIQRTEQGDSAMYLCASSSRDRVEGYTFGSGTRLTVV.

This chain joins TRBV5-1 and TRBJ1-4, with 10 bases matching TRBD1. The CDR3 sequence is 16 residues long. The J segment lost 7 bases and the V segment lost 0 bases, leaving 6 bases of the junction unmatched. Per germline, CDR1 SGHRS and CDR2 YFSETQ. The CDR3 DNA reads TGCGCCAGCAGCTTGGCGGGACAGGGGCGCAGTGAAAAACTGTTTTTT. Its protein product is CASSLAGQGRSEKLFF. The full variable domain, in which reference TRBV5-1 and TRBJ1-4 provide the parts outside the CDR3, is KAGVTQTPRYLIKTRGQQVTLSCSPISGHRSVSWYQQTPGQGLQFLFEYFSETQRNKGNFPGRFSGRQFSNSRSEMNVSTLELGDSALYLCASSLAGQGRSEKLFFGSGTQLSVL.

The gene calls are TRBV11-2 and TRBJ2-2; 8 nucleotides align to TRBD2. V trimming: 0 bases; J trimming: 1 base; junction bases outside the gene matches: 13. The CDR3 loop spans 20 amino acids. From germline, CDR1 is SGHAT and CDR2 FQNNGV. The chain's CDR3 is CASSLESASGYVRNTGELFF. In nucleotides, the CDR3 is TGTGCCAGCAGCTTAGAGTCGGCTAGCGGGTATGTGCGGAACACCGGGGAGCTGTTTTTT.

The gene calls are TRBV30 and TRBJ1-6, with a weak D call TRBD1 (6 bases). Germline lookup yields CDR1 GTSNPN and CDR2 SVGIG (reference sequence). The CDR3 covers 13 residues. The V end lost 3 bases, the J end lost 4 bases, and 7 bases lay between the germline ends. CDR3 sequence reads: CAWSQGYNSPLHF. CDR3 coding DNA: TGTGCCTGGAGCCAGGGGTATAATTCACCCCTCCACTTT.

The table lists this clone with a few counts. The chain links TRBV11-2 to TRBJ2-7, with TRBD1 identical over 10 bases. Per germline, CDR1 SGHAT and CDR2 FQNNGV. The V segment lost 1 base and the J segment 3 bases; nucleotides outside the gene matches: 0. This CDR3 comprises 14 residues. CDR3 loop: CASSLGTGGYEQYF. CDR3 in DNA: TGTGCCAGCAGCTTAGGGACAGGGGGCTACGAGCAGTACTTC.

This rearrangement joins TRBV9 to TRBJ2-7; 7 nucleotides line up with TRBD1. The CDR3 is 15 amino acids. The V gene end was trimmed by 1 base and the J gene end by 3 bases; junction bases not matched to a gene: 7. CDR1 SGDLS and CDR2 YYNGEE come from the germline V gene. The CDR3 nucleotides read TGTGCCAGCAGCGTATTCGACAGGGATGGCTACGAGCAGTACTTC. Translating gives CASSVFDRDGYEQYF.

The CDR3 sequence: CASSPTGYSNQPQHF. In DNA form, the CDR3 reads TGTGCCAGCAGCCCGACAGGGTATAGCAATCAGCCCCAGCATTTT. V is TRBV7-2 and J is TRBJ1-5, with 7 nucleotides matching TRBD1. There are 15 residues in the CDR3. CDR1 is SGHTA and CDR2 is FQGNSA in the germline V gene. V dropped 5 bases and J dropped 0; count of bases not matched to a gene: 4.

This clone was detected only once. The DNA of the CDR3 is TGTGCCAGCAGCTTTCCGGATTCACCCCTCCACTTT. Translation gives CASSFPDSPLHF. J is TRBJ1-6 and V is TRBV5-6, with no clear D. The CDR3 is 12 amino acids. Deletions cut 2 bases from V and 8 bases from J, with 5 bases between. Germline V lookup: CDR1 SGHDT, CDR2 YYEEEE.

V usage is TRBV30 and J usage is TRBJ1-1; 7 nucleotides align to TRBD1. The germline gives CDR1 GTSNPN, CDR2 SVGIG (reference sequence). The length of the CDR3 is 11 residues. V was pared by 3 bases and J by 9 bases, with 4 bases of the junction left unmatched. The CDR3 DNA reads as TGTGCCTGGAGCGGGACAGCCCAAGCTTTCTTT. Translation gives CAWSGTAQAFF. Together with reference TRBV30 and TRBJ1-1, the CDR3 gives the full variable domain: SQTIHQWPATLVQPVGSPLSLECTVEGTSNPNLYWYRQAAGRGLQLLFYSVGIGQISSEVPQNLSASRPQDRQFILSSKKLLLSDSGFYLCAWSGTAQAFFGQGTRLTVV.

The gene calls are TRBV7-9 and TRBJ1-1; 7 positions match TRBD1. V gave up 3 bases and J gave up 1 base; unmatched junction bases: 14. Germline lookup yields CDR1 SEHNR and CDR2 FQNEAQ (reference sequence). The CDR3 is made up of 18 amino acids. The CDR3: CASSFERGRQGSNTEAFF. CDR3 coding DNA: TGTGCCAGCAGCTTCGAAAGAGGCCGACAGGGCTCGAACACTGAAGCTTTCTTT.

This clone was found a few times. The CDR3 coding sequence is TGTGCCAGCAGTTACTCAGGGGATCCTAACTATGGCTACACCTTC. This translates into CASSYSGDPNYGYTF. The V and J genes are TRBV6-5 and TRBJ1-2; D is perhaps TRBD1 (5 bases). Trimming cost V 0 bases and J 0 bases, with 8 bases left between them. Germline assignment: CDR1 MNHEY and CDR2 SVGAGI. The CDR3 contains 15 residues.

The gene calls are TRBV6-5 and TRBJ1-2; 8 bases are shared with TRBD1. With 6 bases clipped from V and 6 bases from J, the junction kept 6 bases outside the gene matches. The CDR3 has 13 residues. Per germline, CDR1 MNHEY and CDR2 SVGAGI. Here the CDR3 DNA reads TGTGCCAGCAGGGTGTTGACAGGGGATGGCTACACCTTC. It specifies CASRVLTGDGYTF.

The sample holds one count of this clone. V gene TRBV5-6 combines with J gene TRBJ2-1; 8 bases align to TRBD1. The junction had 9 bases not matched to a gene; V was cut back by 0 bases and J by 7 bases. The CDR3 runs 16 residues. In germline, CDR1 is SGHDT, CDR2 YYEEEE. The CDR3 region has the DNA TGTGCCAGCAGCTTGGAGGCAGGGGGCGCAATAAATGAGCAGTTCTTC. It translates to CASSLEAGGAINEQFF.

This clone was observed a handful of times. The rearrangement uses TRBV4-1 and TRBJ1-1, with a possible D match to TRBD1 (6 bases). The length of the CDR3 is 15 residues. Trimming took 3 bases from V and 1 from J, leaving 12 bases between them. CDR1 and CDR2 (germline): MGHRA, YSYEKL. DNA for the CDR3: TGCGCCAGCAGCCACCAGGACAGATCGAACACTGAAGCTTTCTTT. Encoded protein: CASSHQDRSNTEAFF.

This clone has only a few counts. The J gene is TRBJ1-6, the V gene TRBV2; D possibly corresponds to TRBD1 (6 bases). This CDR3 has 14 residues. The V gene lost 6 bases and the J gene lost 0 bases, with 6 bases spanning the gap. The germline V gene has CDR1 SNHLY and CDR2 FYNNEI. The CDR3 loop is CASRDSSYNSPLHF. The CDR3 nucleotides are TGTGCCAGCAGGGACAGCTCCTATAATTCACCCCTCCACTTT.

This chain's CDR3 is CASSLGGPLEPQHF. The CDR3 DNA reads TGCGCCAGCAGCTTGGGCGGGCCTTTAGAGCCCCAGCATTTT. This chain joins TRBV5-1 and TRBJ1-5, with D unclear. V was pared by 0 bases and J by 8 bases, with 12 bases between. Germline assignment: CDR1 SGHRS and CDR2 YFSETQ. This CDR3 region has 14 residues.

This chain connects TRBV4-1 to TRBJ2-7; possibly TRBD2 for D (6 bases). Trimming took off 0 bases at V and 6 bases at J, with 9 bases between the two ends. The germline CDR1 and CDR2 sequences are MGHRA and YSYEKL. CDR3 length: 13 residues. The CDR3 coding sequence is TGCGCCAGCAGCCAAGATAACGGGGGCGAGCAGTACTTC. This sequence encodes CASSQDNGGEQYF.

Points on this clone: A junction end diverges from the germline sequence, so it may reflect a read error. The J gene is TRBJ1-2, the V gene TRBV29-1, with D perhaps matching TRBD1 (6 bases). Germline CDR1 and CDR2: SQVTM and ANQGSEA. This CDR3 region has 14 residues. CDR3 DNA sequence: TGCAGCGTGATAGGGACACCTGGGATTATCGGGCCGCGGTTC. Translation gives CSVIGTPGIIGPRF.

The genes are TRBV4-1 and TRBJ1-1, with 8 bases fitting TRBD1. The CDR3 is 16 residues long. The ends lost 3 bases at V and 6 bases at J; junction bases unmatched: 12. Germline values: CDR1 MGHRA, CDR2 YSYEKL. Here the CDR3 reads CASSHNSGTGSPEAFF. Here the CDR3 DNA reads TGCGCCAGCAGCCATAATTCCGGGACAGGATCGCCTGAAGCTTTCTTT.

The chain joins TRBV6-4 to TRBJ2-7; 8 positions agree with TRBD2. After removal of 5 bases from V and 5 bases from J, the junction contained 8 bases not matched to a gene. The CDR3 covers 14 residues. CDR1 and CDR2 (germline): MRHNA, SNTAGT. CDR3 in amino acids: CASSTLAGGHEQYF. The CDR3 coding sequence is TGTGCCAGCAGTACCCTGGCGGGGGGCCACGAGCAGTACTTC.

Regarding this clone: Distinct nucleotide sequences in the sample also encode this CDR3. V is TRBV18 and J is TRBJ1-5; possible D gene TRBD1, 6 bases. Germline CDR1 is KGHSH and CDR2 is LQKENI. V gave up 3 bases and J gave up 3 bases, with 9 bases separating them. This CDR3 is 14 amino acids long. The DNA for the CDR3 is TGTGCCAGCTCACCCCAGGGGTCCAATCAGCCCCAGCATTTT. The encoded protein is CASSPQGSNQPQHF.

The V call is TRBV29-1, the J call TRBJ1-5; perhaps TRBD1 as D (5 bases). The CDR3 runs to 13 residues. V lost 4 bases and J lost 7, with 14 bases in between. Germline V CDR1 and CDR2: SQVTM, ANQGSEA. CDR3 bases: TGCAGCGTTGGGGCAGGGTCAAACCAGCCCCAGCATTTT. Its protein product is CSVGAGSNQPQHF.

This chain connects TRBV5-1 to TRBJ2-5, with TRBD1 matching over 8 bases. There are 13 residues in the CDR3. Germline V lookup: CDR1 SGHRS, CDR2 YFSETQ. The junction had 5 bases not matched to a gene; V was cut back by 5 bases and J by 5 bases. In nucleotides, the CDR3 is TGCGCCAGCAGACGGACAGGGAAGGAGACCCAGTACTTC. Amino acid sequence: CASRRTGKETQYF.